This T cell receptor beta chain was sequenced during a study of beta chain features in type 1 diabetes. Study-wide results and caveats: Since sequencing was performed on cDNA, cells with high TCR expression could be over-represented. Shorter TCRB CDR3s, moderately but significantly so, marked every one of the four CD4+ subsets in Type 1 diabetes patients.

The isolated RNA, all of it, was reverse transcribed, so expressed TCRB transcripts were what got sequenced. TCRdb's copy holds only in-frame clones and misses some; the assay was immunoSEQ multiplex PCR. Of about 210,000 clones in the sample, about 11% were seen once. Germline CDR1 SGDLS, CDR2 YYNGEE. The ends were cut back, 0 bases at V and 3 bases at J, with 9 bases in the middle. The CDR3 has 14 residues. This clone was seen only a few times. Its antigen is still unknown. This TCR derives from a man in his late teens or twenties in good health. The chain uses TRBV9 and TRBJ1-2, with D possibly matching TRBD1 (5 bases). Sequenced material: central memory CD4+ T cells from blood. For the CDR3, the DNA is TGTGCCAGCAGCGTAGGCAGGGACCACTATGGCTACACCTTC. Protein sequence: CASSVGRDHYGYTF.